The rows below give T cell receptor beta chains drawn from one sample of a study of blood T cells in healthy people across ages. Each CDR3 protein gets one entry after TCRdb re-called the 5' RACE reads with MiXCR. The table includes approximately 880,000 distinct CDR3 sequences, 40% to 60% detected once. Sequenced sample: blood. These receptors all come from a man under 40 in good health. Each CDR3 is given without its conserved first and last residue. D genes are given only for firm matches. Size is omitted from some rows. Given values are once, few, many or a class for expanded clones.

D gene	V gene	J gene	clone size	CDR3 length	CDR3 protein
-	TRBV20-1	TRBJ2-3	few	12	SAIEGSSTDTQY
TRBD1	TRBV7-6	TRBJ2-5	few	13	ASSFGQGQEVGQY
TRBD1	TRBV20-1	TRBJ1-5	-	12	SAQTGMGNQPQH
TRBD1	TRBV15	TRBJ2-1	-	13	ATSRDRGLGNEQF
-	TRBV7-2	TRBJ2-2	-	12	ASSSGSRHGELF
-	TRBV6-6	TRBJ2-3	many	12	ASTHGANTDTQY
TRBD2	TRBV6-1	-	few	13	ASSPWSSGVNIQY
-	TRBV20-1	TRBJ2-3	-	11	SADNSLTDTQY
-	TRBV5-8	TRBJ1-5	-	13	ASSHREISNQPQH
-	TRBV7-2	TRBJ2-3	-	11	ASRRDQTGTQY
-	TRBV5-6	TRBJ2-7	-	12	ASSLSNQDYEQY
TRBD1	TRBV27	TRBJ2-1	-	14	ASSPPGQGTHNEQF
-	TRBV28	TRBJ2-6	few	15	ASSLSRTFSGANVLT
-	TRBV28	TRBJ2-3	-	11	ASSRPGGDTQY
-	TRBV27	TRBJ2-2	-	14	ASSLRGGWNTGELF
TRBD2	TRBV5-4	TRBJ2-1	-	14	ASSYPAGGSYNEQF
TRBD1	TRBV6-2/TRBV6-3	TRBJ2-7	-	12	ASFGQGGTYEQY
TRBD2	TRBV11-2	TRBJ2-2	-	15	ASSLEWGRVWTGELF
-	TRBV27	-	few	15	ASSPISGTTSRETQY
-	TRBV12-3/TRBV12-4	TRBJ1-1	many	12	ASSLGRGYTEAF
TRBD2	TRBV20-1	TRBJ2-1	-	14	SARSPSGREGNEQF
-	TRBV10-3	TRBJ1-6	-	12	AISDAGAGSPLH
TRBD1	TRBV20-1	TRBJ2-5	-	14	SARAYNTGVKETQY